This TCR beta chain emerged from a study of T cell responses to AZD1222 COVID-19 vaccine. About the study: The study pooled second doses at about 4 or about 12 weeks. Whole-study results and caveats: Females outnumbered males among donors, who were mostly white British; clonal diversity was possibly underestimated.

Comment on this clone: Its specificity is unknown.

The table came from immunoSEQ multiplex PCR; TCRdb's copy has only in-frame clones and leaves some out. This table has roughly 200,000 clones, 85% to 90% appearing once. The germline V gene has CDR1 LGHDT and CDR2 YNNKEL (reference sequence). Trimming left V 0 bases short and J 4 bases short, with 15 bases between. CDR3 size: 16 residues. Sequences were derived from peripheral blood, sampled on day 0 of AZD1222 vaccination. The clonotype comes from an adult in good health. The chain has TRBV3-1 (or the pseudogene TRBV3-2) and TRBJ1-2, with D possibly TRBD1 on 5 matching bases. The chain's CDR3 is CASSQEAGRGSYGYTF. CDR3 DNA sequence: TGTGCCAGCAGCCAAGAGGCAGGGAGGGGAAGCTATGGCTACACCTTC.